This entry is about one TCR beta chain. The sample belongs to a study of PD-L1 blockade in urothelial cancer. About the study: Males with bladder-origin urothelial cancer made up about 90% of the roughly 30 patients.

Here immunoSEQ multiplex PCR was the method, and the copy in TCRdb shows in-frame clones only, minus some. There are fewer than 90,000 clones in the sample; around 93% occur only once, and around 0.87% lies in the top ten. This sample's time point: peripheral blood 6 weeks after treatment start. The CDR3 has 16 amino acids. V lost 8 bases to trimming and J lost 7 bases; unmatched junction nucleotides: 16. The germline V gene has CDR1 SGHRS and CDR2 YFSETQ. The clonotype was recovered from a woman older than 75 with urothelial cancer. The V and J genes are TRBV5-1 and TRBJ2-2, with TRBD1 matching 8 bases. Sequencing was performed on PBMCs, taken around atezolizumab (anti-PD-L1) treatment. CDR3: CASSLKTGTGYGELFF. The CDR3 region has the DNA TGCGCCAGTTCTCTTAAAACCGGGACAGGTTACGGGGAGCTGTTTTTT.